Only one count was recorded for the clone carrying this T cell receptor beta chain. As yet, its antigen is unknown. This CDR3 has 15 residues. Germline assignment: CDR1 LNHDA and CDR2 SQIVND (reference sequence). Trimming stripped 0 bases from V and 7 bases from J, with 12 bases between. Time point given: 2015-2016 season, pre-vaccination. Adults were given seasonal inactivated influenza vaccine, and blood CD4 subsets were sorted before and after vaccination. Sorted cTfh were non-naive CD4+CXCR5+PD-1+, either ICOS+CD38+ or ICOS-CD38-. Here immunoSEQ multiplex PCR was the method, and the copy in TCRdb shows in-frame clones only, minus some. The sample has around 1,300 clones, around 85% seen once. The data derive from a study of follicular helper T cells after annual influenza vaccination. In the study overall: For some subjects, blood spans the 2013-2014, 2014-2015 and 2015-2016 annual vaccinations.

Overall study results and limits: Each annual vaccination recalled recurring oligoclonal ICOS+CD38+ cTfh clonotypes.

Source: CXCR5+ CD38+ circulating T follicular helper cells from blood, taken on the day of influenza vaccination. As to subset: circulating Tfh, non-naive CD4+CXCR5+PD-1+ (ICOS+CD38+ or ICOS-CD38-). The rearrangement links TRBV19 to TRBJ1-4, with a possible D match to TRBD1 (5 bases). The sequence was collected from an adult who received the influenza vaccine. The CDR3 region is CASSIDGQGGEKLFF. In DNA form, the CDR3 reads TGTGCCAGTAGTATAGATGGTCAGGGCGGTGAAAAACTGTTTTTT.